Below, 32 T cell receptor beta chains from the same sample are listed, as sequenced in a study of CD8 T cells in Susac syndrome. The authors reverse transcribed roughly 0.5 to 1 ug RNA with random hexamers. TCRdb reanalysed the immunoSEQ multiplex PCR reads using MiXCR and keeps one entry per CDR3 protein. The sample records 150,000 to 200,000 distinct CDR3 sequences, roughly nine tenths being singletons. The sequenced material came from CD4+ T cells from PBMCs. Receptor source: a human donor with Susac syndrome.

The rearrangement joins TRBV5-1 to TRBJ1-4; D not certain. Trimming took off 1 base at V and 0 bases at J, with 4 bases between the two ends. CDR1 is SGHRS and CDR2 is YFSETQ in the germline V gene. This CDR3 has 14 residues. CDR3 nucleotides: TGCGCCAGCAGCTTGACAACAACTAATGAAAAACTGTTTTTT. This gives the protein CASSLTTTNEKLFF.

The sample holds one count of this clonotype. The V and J genes are TRBV20-1 and TRBJ2-1; 9 nucleotides match TRBD2. CDR1 is DFQATT, CDR2 SNEGSKA, per germline (reference sequence). J lost 5 bases, V lost 5 bases, and 7 bases had no gene match. The CDR3 totals 14 residues. The CDR3, as DNA: TGCAGTGCTGGAAAGACTAGCGGAAACAATGAGCAGTTCTTC. It yields the protein CSAGKTSGNNEQFF.

CDR3 protein: CASRLAGADEQYF. DNA of the CDR3: TGTGCCAGCAGACTAGCGGGGGCAGACGAGCAGTACTTC. The chain is built from TRBV7-2 and TRBJ2-7; 11 bases map to TRBD2. Germline CDR1 and CDR2: SGHTA and FQGNSA. J gave up 5 bases and V 6 bases, and 3 bases lay outside the gene matches. The length of the CDR3 is 13 residues.

The genes are TRBV9 and TRBJ2-3, with D hard to call. CDR1 is SGDLS and CDR2 is YYNGEE in the germline V gene. Trimming cost V 0 bases and J 0 bases, with 5 bases left between them. The CDR3 extends over 14 amino acids. The CDR3 DNA is TGTGCCAGCAGCGTAGGTCCTAGCACAGATACGCAGTATTTT. Its translation is CASSVGPSTDTQYF.

The chain has TRBV19 and TRBJ1-1, with 9 bases identical to TRBD1. Germline CDR1 LNHDA, CDR2 SQIVND (reference sequence). This CDR3 is 13 amino acids long. After removal of 6 bases from V and 7 bases from J, the junction contained 6 bases not matched to a gene. This chain's CDR3 is CASRFDRGGEAFF. CDR3 bases: TGTGCCAGTAGATTCGACAGGGGGGGTGAAGCTTTCTTT.

V gene TRBV7-3 combines with J gene TRBJ2-2, with D unresolved. CDR1 and CDR2 (germline): SGHTA, FQGTGA. The CDR3 is 13 residues long. Trimming stripped 2 bases from V and 7 bases from J, with 8 bases between. CDR3 region: CASSLGFVGELFF. Written as DNA, the CDR3 is TGTGCCAGCAGCTTAGGGTTCGTCGGGGAGCTGTTTTTT.

The gene calls are TRBV10-3 and TRBJ2-7; 9 nucleotides match TRBD2. From germline, CDR1 is ENHRY and CDR2 SYGVKD. This CDR3 spans 15 amino acids. V gave up 4 bases and J gave up 4 bases; unmatched junction bases: 8. CDR3 DNA sequence: TGTGCCATCAGTGGAGTAGCGGGAGATCAGTACGAGCAGTACTTC. Amino acids: CAISGVAGDQYEQYF.

The chain uses TRBV28 and TRBJ2-7, with TRBD2 matching 8 bases. V lost 1 base, J lost 6 bases, and 8 bases stayed unmatched. This CDR3 is built from 15 residues. Germline values: CDR1 MDHEN, CDR2 SYDVKM. The CDR3 is CASSLYGAGVREQYF. In DNA, the CDR3 is TGTGCCAGCAGTTTATATGGAGCGGGAGTTCGCGAGCAGTACTTC.

The chain carries TRBV28 and TRBJ2-5; 8 positions agree with TRBD1. Trimming took 7 bases from V and 7 from J; bases not matched to a gene: 5. CDR3 length: 12 residues. CDR1 MDHEN and CDR2 SYDVKM come from the germline V gene. The CDR3 region has the DNA TGTGCCAGCACCAAGGACAGGGCGACCCAGTACTTC. Its translation is CASTKDRATQYF.

J is TRBJ2-3 and V is TRBV2; 12 nucleotides line up with TRBD2. V shed 5 bases and J 8 bases; nucleotides not matched to a gene: 5. The CDR3 loop spans 14 amino acids. Germline V gene data show CDR1 as SNHLY and CDR2 as FYNNEI. In nucleotides, the CDR3 is TGTGCCAGCAGTCGACTAGCGGGGGATGGTACGCAGTATTTT. This sequence encodes CASSRLAGDGTQYF.

The chain joins TRBV27 to TRBJ2-5; no reliable D call. This CDR3 is built from 12 residues. The germline V gene encodes CDR1 MNHEY and CDR2 SMNVEV (reference sequence). Trimming took off 5 bases at V and 7 bases at J, with 11 bases between the two ends. The CDR3 sequence is CASSLNSGTQYF. The CDR3 DNA reads TGTGCCAGCAGTCTAAATTCCGGGACCCAGTACTTC.

The chain has TRBV19 and TRBJ2-1; D possibly corresponds to TRBD1 (5 bases). The CDR3 loop spans 13 amino acids. The germline gives CDR1 LNHDA, CDR2 SQIVND (reference sequence). V was cut by 4 bases and J by 4 bases, with 8 bases left in between. CDR3 sequence: CASSNTGYNEQFF. CDR3 sequence (DNA): TGTGCCAGTAGTAATACAGGTTACAATGAGCAGTTCTTC.

The rearrangement links TRBV2 to TRBJ2-2; D is perhaps TRBD1 or TRBD2 (5 bases each). V shed 4 bases and J shed 0 bases, with 9 bases lying between them. CDR1 and CDR2 (germline): SNHLY, FYNNEI. The CDR3 is 15 residues long. This CDR3 is CASSVLGANTGELFF. The CDR3, as DNA: TGTGCCAGCAGTGTCCTGGGGGCGAACACCGGGGAGCTGTTTTTT.

J is TRBJ2-3 and V is TRBV28; no clear D gene. Trimming pared 7 bases from V and 6 bases from J, leaving 17 bases between. There are 14 residues in the CDR3. CDR1 and CDR2 (germline): MDHEN, SYDVKM. CDR3 residues: CASTQEKFADTQYF. CDR3 DNA: TGTGCCAGCACCCAGGAGAAGTTCGCGGATACGCAGTATTTT.

The CDR3 DNA sequence: TGTGCCAGCAGTGCCGACGCAACAGGGTTCGGTTCACCCCTCCACTTT. Its translation: CASSADATGFGSPLHF. The chain employs TRBV2 and TRBJ1-6, with D possibly matching TRBD1 (6 bases). Trimming removed 4 bases from V and 9 bases from J, with 19 bases in between. The CDR3 consists of 16 residues. Germline V gives CDR1 SNHLY, CDR2 FYNNEI.

Only one count was recorded for this clonotype. The chain has TRBV30 and TRBJ1-1, with no clear D. The CDR3 is 11 amino acids. CDR1 and CDR2 from the germline V gene are GTSNPN and SVGIG (reference sequence). Trimming pared 1 base from V and 3 bases from J, leaving 3 bases between. The CDR3 DNA reads TGTGCCTGGAGTGGGGACACTGAAGCTTTCTTT. Translated, it gives CAWSGDTEAFF. Variable domain in full (rest from reference TRBV30 and TRBJ1-1): SQTIHQWPATLVQPVGSPLSLECTVEGTSNPNLYWYRQAAGRGLQLLFYSVGIGQISSEVPQNLSASRPQDRQFILSSKKLLLSDSGFYLCAWSGDTEAFFGQGTRLTVV.

The chain is built from TRBV20-1 and TRBJ2-2, with 11 nucleotides matching TRBD2. The CDR3 covers 15 residues. Germline trimming cut 0 bases from V and 5 bases from J; bases unmatched to any gene: 2. Germline loops: CDR1 DFQATT, CDR2 SNEGSKA (reference sequence). CDR3 amino acids: CSARDSGRGTGELFF. In DNA, the CDR3 is TGCAGTGCTAGAGATAGCGGGAGGGGGACCGGGGAGCTGTTTTTT.

The chain is built from TRBV12-3 or TRBV12-4 and TRBJ2-1; a weak D match, TRBD1 (5 bases). The CDR3 loop spans 16 amino acids. Trimming took 5 bases from V and 3 from J, leaving 17 bases between them. CDR3 amino acids: CASSPKDRSFYNEQFF. The CDR3 nucleotides are TGTGCCAGCAGTCCGAAAGACAGATCCTTCTACAATGAGCAGTTCTTC.

The gene calls are TRBV24-1 and TRBJ2-2; 8 bases match TRBD2. The junction had 6 bases not matched to a gene; V was cut back by 2 bases and J by 5 bases. The germline V gene encodes CDR1 KGHDR and CDR2 SFDVKD. The CDR3 runs to 16 residues. CDR3: CATSDSKGLATGELFF. Here the CDR3 DNA reads TGTGCCACCAGTGATTCAAAAGGACTAGCAACCGGGGAGCTGTTTTTT.

This clonotype has just one count. V gene TRBV9 combines with J gene TRBJ1-5; 8 bases agree with TRBD1. The CDR3 has 18 residues. The germline CDR1 and CDR2 sequences are SGDLS and YYNGEE. J gave up 2 bases and V 3 bases, and 13 bases lay outside the gene matches. The CDR3 loop reads CASSDLDREGICNQPQHF. In DNA form, the CDR3 reads TGTGCCAGCAGCGACTTGGACAGGGAGGGGATTTGCAATCAGCCCCAGCATTTT.

The J gene is TRBJ1-2, the V gene TRBV2; D perhaps matches TRBD1 (6 bases). The CDR3 totals 17 residues. The germline gives CDR1 SNHLY, CDR2 FYNNEI. With 3 bases removed from V and 2 bases from J, the gap between germline ends came to 19 bases. CDR3 in amino acids: CASSEGAQPSVNYGYTF. The DNA of the CDR3 is TGTGCCAGCAGTGAGGGGGCTCAGCCTAGCGTGAACTATGGCTACACCTTC.

V gene TRBV20-1 combines with J gene TRBJ2-1; D gene unclear. The V end was cut by 3 bases, the J end by 7 bases, with 16 bases between. The CDR3 has 14 amino acids. From germline, CDR1 is DFQATT and CDR2 SNEGSKA (reference sequence). CDR3 bases: TGCAGTGCTAGTTTTCAGATGGGAACGAATGAGCAGTTCTTC. Translated, it gives CSASFQMGTNEQFF.

The chain employs TRBV18 and TRBJ1-1; tentatively, D is TRBD1 (5 bases). CDR1 KGHSH and CDR2 LQKENI come from the germline V gene. The V gene lost 2 bases and the J gene lost 7 bases, with 5 bases spanning the gap. This CDR3 is 11 amino acids long. The CDR3 spells CASSPDSEAFF. The CDR3 DNA reads TGTGCCAGCTCACCAGACAGTGAAGCTTTCTTT.

The genes are TRBV23-1 and TRBJ2-2; TRBD2 matches at 7 bases. TRBV23-1 is recorded as an ORF, its role being uncertain. The junction had 18 bases not matched to a gene; V was cut back by 7 bases and J by 1 base. The CDR3 consists of 19 residues. The CDR3 DNA reads as TGCGCCAGCACCCTGGGGCGGGAGTATGTTTTGAAGAACACCGGGGAGCTGTTTTTT. Its translation: CASTLGREYVLKNTGELFF.

The chain uses TRBV28 and TRBJ1-1; TRBD1 is a possible D gene (6 bases). The germline V gene encodes CDR1 MDHEN and CDR2 SYDVKM. V dropped 6 bases and J dropped 0 bases, with 14 bases sitting between them. This CDR3 spans 15 amino acids. Written as DNA, the CDR3 is TGTGCCAGCAGCGGGGGGGGCAAAATGAACACTGAAGCTTTCTTT. It translates to CASSGGGKMNTEAFF.

In this sample, this clonotype turned up once. V and J are TRBV5-4 and TRBJ2-4; perhaps TRBD1 as D (5 bases). The V gene's germline CDR1 is SGHNT and CDR2 YYREEE (reference sequence). CDR3 length equals 18 residues. The germline V and J ends were trimmed by 0 bases and 0 bases, with 16 bases remaining between them. DNA for the CDR3: TGTGCCAGCAGCTTGGCAGGGTCGGTTGGATTAGCCAAAAACATTCAGTACTTC. Its protein product is CASSLAGSVGLAKNIQYF.

The rearrangement uses TRBV7-2 and TRBJ2-1, with 9 positions matching TRBD2. Germline V gene data show CDR1 as SGHTA and CDR2 as FQGNSA. This CDR3 is 16 amino acids long. V was pared by 5 bases and J by 6 bases, with 11 bases of the junction left unmatched. In nucleotides, the CDR3 is TGTGCCAGCAGCCCCGGTGCGCGGGAGGGCCGCAATGAGCAGTTCTTC. Protein: CASSPGAREGRNEQFF.

The chain couples TRBV6-5 to TRBJ2-7; 7 positions match TRBD1. Germline V lookup: CDR1 MNHEY, CDR2 SVGAGI. V gave up 6 bases and J gave up 4 bases; unmatched junction bases: 6. The CDR3 runs to 13 residues. This CDR3 reads CASSRDSTYEQYF. The CDR3 nucleotides read TGTGCCAGCAGCCGGGACAGTACATACGAGCAGTACTTC.

The V and J genes are TRBV20-1 and TRBJ2-7; D call uncertain. CDR3 size: 13 residues. V dropped 5 bases and J dropped 3 bases, with 14 bases sitting between them. Germline V gives CDR1 DFQATT, CDR2 SNEGSKA (reference sequence). The CDR3 coding sequence is TGCAGTGCTGCCCCCGGGTCCCTCTACGAGCAGTACTTC. As protein: CSAAPGSLYEQYF.

The gene calls are TRBV18 and TRBJ2-1, with 8 nucleotides matching TRBD1. The V gene's germline CDR1 is KGHSH and CDR2 LQKENI. The CDR3 has 18 amino acids. The V gene end was trimmed by 0 bases and the J gene end by 4 bases; junction bases not matched to a gene: 11. The CDR3 coding sequence is TGTGCCAGCTCACCACCGAGGTCCCCGGGACAGGAGTACAATGAGCAGTTCTTC. The encoded protein is CASSPPRSPGQEYNEQFF.

The sample holds one count of this clonotype. The genes are TRBV3-1 and TRBJ2-5; maybe TRBD1 (5 bases). Germline CDR1 and CDR2: LGHDT and YNNKEL (reference sequence). V was shortened by 0 bases and J by 5 bases, with 16 bases between the two germline ends. The CDR3 length is 16 residues. CDR3 DNA sequence: TGTGCCAGCAGCCAAGATTTTTCAGCAGGGCATGAGACCCAGTACTTC. This encodes CASSQDFSAGHETQYF.

J is TRBJ2-1 and V is TRBV7-9; D not resolved. Looked up from germline, CDR1 is SEHNR and CDR2 is FQNEAQ (reference sequence). V lost 4 bases and J 7 bases, leaving 17 bases between the germline ends. This CDR3 has 15 amino acids. The CDR3: CASSSERQSLNEQFF. Written as DNA, the CDR3 is TGTGCCAGCAGCTCCGAACGGCAATCCTTGAATGAGCAGTTCTTC. Combining the CDR3 with reference TRBV7-9 and TRBJ2-1 gives the whole variable domain DTGVSQNPRHKITKRGQNVTFRCDPISEHNRLYWYRQTLGQGPEFLTYFQNEAQLEKSRLLSDRFSAERPKGSFSTLEIQRTEQGDSAMYLCASSSERQSLNEQFFGPGTRLTVL.